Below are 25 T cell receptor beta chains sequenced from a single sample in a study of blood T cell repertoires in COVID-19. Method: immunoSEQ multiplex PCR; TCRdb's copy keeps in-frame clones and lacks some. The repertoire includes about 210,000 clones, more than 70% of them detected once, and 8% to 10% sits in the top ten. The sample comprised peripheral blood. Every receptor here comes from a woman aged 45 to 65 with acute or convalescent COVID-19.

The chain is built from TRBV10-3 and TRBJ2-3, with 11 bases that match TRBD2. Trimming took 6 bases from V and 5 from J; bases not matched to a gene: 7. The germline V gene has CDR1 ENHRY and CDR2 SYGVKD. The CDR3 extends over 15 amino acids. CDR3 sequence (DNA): TGTGCCATCAGCGATAGCGGGAGGGGAGGAGATACGCAGTATTTT. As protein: CAISDSGRGGDTQYF.

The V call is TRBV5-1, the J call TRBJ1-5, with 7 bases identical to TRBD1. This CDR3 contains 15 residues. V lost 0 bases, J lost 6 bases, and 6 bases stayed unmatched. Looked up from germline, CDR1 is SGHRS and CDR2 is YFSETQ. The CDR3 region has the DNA TGCGCCAGCAGCTTGGAAGGGGGCTCGGGTCAGCCCCAGCATTTT. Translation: CASSLEGGSGQPQHF.

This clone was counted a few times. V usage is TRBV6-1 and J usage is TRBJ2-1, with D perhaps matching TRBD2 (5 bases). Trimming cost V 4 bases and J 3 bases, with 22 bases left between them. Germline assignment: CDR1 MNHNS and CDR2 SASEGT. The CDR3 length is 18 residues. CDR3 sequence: CASSVGVVGGLLYNEQFF. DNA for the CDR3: TGTGCCAGCAGTGTAGGAGTTGTAGGTGGACTTCTCTACAATGAGCAGTTCTTC.

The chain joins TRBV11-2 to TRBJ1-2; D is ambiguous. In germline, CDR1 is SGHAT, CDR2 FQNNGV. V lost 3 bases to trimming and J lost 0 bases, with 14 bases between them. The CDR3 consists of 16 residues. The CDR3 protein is CASSLAGSRSNYGYTF. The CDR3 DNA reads TGTGCCAGCAGCTTGGCGGGCAGCCGTTCTAACTATGGCTACACCTTC.

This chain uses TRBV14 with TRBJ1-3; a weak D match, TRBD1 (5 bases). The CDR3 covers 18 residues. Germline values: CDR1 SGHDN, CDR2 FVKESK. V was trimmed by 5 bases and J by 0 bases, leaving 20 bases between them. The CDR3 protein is CASSKRSPGDNSGNTIYF. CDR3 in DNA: TGTGCCAGCAGCAAACGTAGCCCGGGGGATAACTCTGGAAACACCATATATTTT. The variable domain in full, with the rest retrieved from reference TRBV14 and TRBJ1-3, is EAGVTQFPSHSVIEKGQTVTLRCDPISGHDNLYWYRRVMGKEIKFLLHFVKESKQDESGMPNNRFLAERTGGTYSTLKVQPAELEDSGVYFCASSKRSPGDNSGNTIYFGEGSWLTVV.

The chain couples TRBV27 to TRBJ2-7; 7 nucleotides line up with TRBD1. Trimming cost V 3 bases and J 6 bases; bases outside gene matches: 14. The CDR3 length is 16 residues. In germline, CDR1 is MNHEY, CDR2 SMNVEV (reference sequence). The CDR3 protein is CASSLVPAGTASEQYF. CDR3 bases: TGTGCCAGCAGTTTGGTCCCGGCCGGGACAGCAAGCGAGCAGTACTTC.

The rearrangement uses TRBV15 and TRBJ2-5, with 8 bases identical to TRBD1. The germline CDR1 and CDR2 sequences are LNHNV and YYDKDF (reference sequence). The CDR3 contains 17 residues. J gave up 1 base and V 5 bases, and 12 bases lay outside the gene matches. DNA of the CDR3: TGTGCCACCAGCTACGCAAGACTCGGACAGGGCCAAGAGACCCAGTACTTC. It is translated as CATSYARLGQGQETQYF.

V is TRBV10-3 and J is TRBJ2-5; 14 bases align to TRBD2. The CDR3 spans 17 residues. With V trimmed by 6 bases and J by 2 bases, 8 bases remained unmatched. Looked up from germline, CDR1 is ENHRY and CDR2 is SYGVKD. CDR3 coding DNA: TGTGCCATCAGCCCCGGACTAGCGGGAGGTGGGCAAGAGACCCAGTACTTC. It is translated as CAISPGLAGGGQETQYF.

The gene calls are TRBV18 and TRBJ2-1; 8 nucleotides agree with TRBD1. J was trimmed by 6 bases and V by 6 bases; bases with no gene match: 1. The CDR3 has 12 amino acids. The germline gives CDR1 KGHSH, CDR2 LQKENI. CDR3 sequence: CASSGTGNEQFF. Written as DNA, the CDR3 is TGTGCCAGCTCCGGGACAGGCAATGAGCAGTTCTTC.

CDR3 in amino acids: CASRHRGFGSYEQYF. CDR3 DNA: TGTGCCAGCAGGCACAGGGGGTTCGGGTCCTACGAGCAGTACTTC. The chain employs TRBV27 and TRBJ2-7; 8 bases map to TRBD1. CDR1 MNHEY and CDR2 SMNVEV come from the germline V gene (reference sequence). The CDR3 length is 15 residues. The junction had 8 bases not matched to a gene; V was cut back by 6 bases and J by 1 base.

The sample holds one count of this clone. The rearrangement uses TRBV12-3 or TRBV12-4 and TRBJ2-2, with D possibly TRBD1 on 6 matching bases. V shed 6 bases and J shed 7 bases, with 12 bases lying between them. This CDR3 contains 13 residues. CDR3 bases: TGTGCCAGCAGGATACAGGGTAACGGGGAGCTGTTTTTT. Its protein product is CASRIQGNGELFF.

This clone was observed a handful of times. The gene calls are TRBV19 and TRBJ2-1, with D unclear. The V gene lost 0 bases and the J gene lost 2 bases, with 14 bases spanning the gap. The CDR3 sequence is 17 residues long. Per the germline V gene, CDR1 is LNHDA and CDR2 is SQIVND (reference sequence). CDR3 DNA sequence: TGTGCCAGTAGTATAGATCTCGAGACAACTCCCTACAATGAGCAGTTCTTC. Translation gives CASSIDLETTPYNEQFF.

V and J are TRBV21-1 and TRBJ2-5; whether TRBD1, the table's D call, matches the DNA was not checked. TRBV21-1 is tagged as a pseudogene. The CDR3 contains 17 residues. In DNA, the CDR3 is TGTGCCAGCCGACTGGGGAACAGGGGGAATCTCCAAGAGACCCAGTACTTC. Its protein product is CASRLGNRGNLQETQYF.

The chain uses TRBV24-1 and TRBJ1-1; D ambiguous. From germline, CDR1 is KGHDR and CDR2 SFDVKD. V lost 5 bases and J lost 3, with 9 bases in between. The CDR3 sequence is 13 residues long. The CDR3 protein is CATSVGRDTEAFF. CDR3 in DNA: TGTGCCACCAGTGTGGGTCGGGACACTGAAGCTTTCTTT.

CDR3 nucleotides: TGTGCCAGCAGTACGGGACAGAGGGGCTACACCTTC. The encoded protein is CASSTGQRGYTF. The chain uses TRBV28 and TRBJ1-2; 7 positions match TRBD1. This CDR3 spans 12 amino acids. V shed 5 bases, J shed 8 bases, and the junction held 5 bases outside the gene matches. Germline V CDR1 and CDR2: MDHEN, SYDVKM.

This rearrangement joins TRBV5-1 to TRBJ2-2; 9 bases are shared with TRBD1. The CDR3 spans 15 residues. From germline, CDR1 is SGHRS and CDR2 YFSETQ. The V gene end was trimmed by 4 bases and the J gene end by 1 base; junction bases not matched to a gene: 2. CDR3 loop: CASSPTGGNTGELFF. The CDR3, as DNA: TGCGCCAGCAGCCCGACAGGGGGGAACACCGGGGAGCTGTTTTTT.

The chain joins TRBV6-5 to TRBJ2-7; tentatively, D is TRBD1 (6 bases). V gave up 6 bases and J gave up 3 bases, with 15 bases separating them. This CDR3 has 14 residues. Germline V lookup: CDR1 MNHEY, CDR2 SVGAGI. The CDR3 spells CASRTGTTIYEQYF. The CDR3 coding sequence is TGTGCCAGCAGGACCGGGACAACTATCTACGAGCAGTACTTC.

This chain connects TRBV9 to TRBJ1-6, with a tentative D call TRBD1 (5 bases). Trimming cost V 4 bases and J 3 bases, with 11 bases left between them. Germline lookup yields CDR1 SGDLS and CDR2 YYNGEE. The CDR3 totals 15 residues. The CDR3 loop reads CASSTGGGYNSPLHF. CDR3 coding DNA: TGTGCCAGCAGCACCGGGGGGGGCTATAATTCACCCCTCCACTTT. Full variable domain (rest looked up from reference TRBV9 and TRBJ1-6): DSGVTQTPKHLITATGQRVTLRCSPRSGDLSVYWYQQSLDQGLQFLIQYYNGEERAKGNILERFSAQQFPDLHSELNLSSLELGDSALYFCASSTGGGYNSPLHFGNGTRLTVT.

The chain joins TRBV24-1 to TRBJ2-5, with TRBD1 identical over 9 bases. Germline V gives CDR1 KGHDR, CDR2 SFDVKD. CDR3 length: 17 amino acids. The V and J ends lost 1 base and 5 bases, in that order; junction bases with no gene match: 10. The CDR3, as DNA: TGTGCCACCAGTGATTTCCGAGGACAGGGGCTGAGGGAGACCCAGTACTTC. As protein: CATSDFRGQGLRETQYF.

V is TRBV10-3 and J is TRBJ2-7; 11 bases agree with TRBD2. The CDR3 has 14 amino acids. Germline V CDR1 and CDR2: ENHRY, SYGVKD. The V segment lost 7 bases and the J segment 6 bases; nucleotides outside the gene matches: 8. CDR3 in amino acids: CAINELAGVSEQYF. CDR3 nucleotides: TGTGCCATCAATGAACTAGCGGGAGTTTCCGAGCAGTACTTC.

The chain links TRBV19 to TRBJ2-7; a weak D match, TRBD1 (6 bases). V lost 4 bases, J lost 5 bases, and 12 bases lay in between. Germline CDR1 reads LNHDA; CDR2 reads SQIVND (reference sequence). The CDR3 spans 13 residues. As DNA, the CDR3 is TGTGCCAGTAGTAACACAGGGTCTCACGAGCAGTACTTC. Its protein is CASSNTGSHEQYF.

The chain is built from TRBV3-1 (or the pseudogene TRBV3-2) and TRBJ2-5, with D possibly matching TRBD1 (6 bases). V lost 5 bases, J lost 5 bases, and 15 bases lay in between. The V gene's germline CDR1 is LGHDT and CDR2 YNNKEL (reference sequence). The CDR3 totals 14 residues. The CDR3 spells CASSSTGKGETQYF. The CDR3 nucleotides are TGTGCCAGCAGCTCTACAGGGAAGGGCGAGACCCAGTACTTC.

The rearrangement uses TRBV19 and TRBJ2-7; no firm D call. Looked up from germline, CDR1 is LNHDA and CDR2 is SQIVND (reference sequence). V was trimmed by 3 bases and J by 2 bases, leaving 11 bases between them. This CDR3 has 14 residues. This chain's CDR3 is CASSIMSGPYEQYF. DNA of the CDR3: TGTGCCAGTAGTATTATGTCAGGCCCCTACGAGCAGTACTTC.

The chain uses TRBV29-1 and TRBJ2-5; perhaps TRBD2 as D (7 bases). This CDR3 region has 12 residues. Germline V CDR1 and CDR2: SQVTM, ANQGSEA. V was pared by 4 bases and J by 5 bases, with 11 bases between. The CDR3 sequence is CSVVEGGETQYF. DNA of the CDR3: TGCAGCGTTGTCGAGGGGGGGGAGACCCAGTACTTC.

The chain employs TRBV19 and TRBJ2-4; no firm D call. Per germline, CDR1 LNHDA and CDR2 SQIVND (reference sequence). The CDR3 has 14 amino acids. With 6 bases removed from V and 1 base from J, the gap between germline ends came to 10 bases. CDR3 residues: CASRGWAAKNIQYF. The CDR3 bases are TGTGCCAGTAGAGGTTGGGCGGCCAAAAACATTCAGTACTTC. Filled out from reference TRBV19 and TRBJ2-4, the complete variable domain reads DGGITQSPKYLFRKEGQNVTLSCEQNLNHDAMYWYRQDPGQGLRLIYYSQIVNDFQKGDIAEGYSVSREKKESFPLTVTSAQKNPTAFYLCASRGWAAKNIQYFGAGTRLSVL.